The 24 T cell receptor beta chains in this list originate from one sample, sequenced in a study of molecular identifiers for immune sequencing clone quantification. Via MiXCR, TCRdb re-called the PCR reads, giving one row per CDR3 protein. The sample shows 300,000 to 350,000 distinct CDR3 sequences, about a fifth of them seen only once. The sample was naive CD8+ T cells from blood, with Jurkat cell RNA spiked in. The subset was: FACS-sorted CD8+CD4-CCR7+CD45RA+ naive T cells. The receptors shown here come from a human donor in good health. Some libraries in this study had Jurkat cell RNA spiked in.

Many counts were recorded for this clonotype. This chain joins TRBV7-6 and TRBJ2-3; TRBD1 matches 7 bases. The CDR3 is made up of 14 amino acids. The V gene end was trimmed by 3 bases and the J gene end by 1 base; junction bases not matched to a gene: 1. Germline V CDR1 and CDR2: SGHVS, FNYEAQ. CDR3 DNA sequence: TGTGCCAGCAGCTTGACAGGGCGCACAGATACGCAGTATTTT. It specifies CASSLTGRTDTQYF.

This clonotype was detected ten times or more. The chain has TRBV14 and TRBJ1-2; a possible D gene is TRBD1 (6 bases). This CDR3 is 13 amino acids long. In germline, CDR1 is SGHDN, CDR2 FVKESK. V gave up 4 bases and J gave up 2 bases, with 8 bases separating them. The CDR3 region is CASSPDRNYGYTF. The CDR3, as DNA: TGTGCCAGCAGCCCCGACAGGAACTATGGCTACACCTTC.

Notes on this clonotype: A much larger clone differs from this one at a single base, so this may be a read error. The chain joins TRBV5-1 to TRBJ2-3, with D maybe TRBD2 (6 bases). There are 15 residues in the CDR3. Germline assignment: CDR1 SGHRS and CDR2 YFSETQ. The chain's CDR3 is CASSLEGLNTDAQYF. CDR3 nucleotides: TGCGCCAGCAGCTTGGAGGGACTGAACACAGATGCGCAGTATTTT.

This clonotype was seen at least ten times. This chain uses TRBV28 with TRBJ2-3; no clear D. In germline, CDR1 is MDHEN, CDR2 SYDVKM. The CDR3 consists of 13 residues. V was pared by 3 bases and J by 4 bases, with 8 bases between. As DNA, the CDR3 is TGTGCCAGCAGTTTTAGTGTGGCAGATACGCAGTATTTT. It codes for CASSFSVADTQYF.

Regarding this clonotype: The germline gene is not matched at one end of the junction; a read error may be the cause. CDR3 loop: CASRGLATTYNERFF. The CDR3 DNA is TGTGCCAGCAGGGGACTAGCGACTACCTACAATGAGCGGTTCTTC. The genes are TRBV6-2 or TRBV6-3 and TRBJ2-1; 10 nucleotides match TRBD2. CDR1 is MNHEY, CDR2 SVGEGT, per germline. The CDR3 loop spans 15 amino acids.

The chain joins TRBV12-5 to TRBJ1-2; unclear D gene. Trimming removed 0 bases from V and 3 bases from J, with 5 bases in between. The CDR3 runs 13 residues. Per the germline V gene, CDR1 is LGHNT and CDR2 is FRNRAP. CDR3 in DNA: TGTGCTAGTGGTTTGGTGCAGGACTATGGCTACACCTTC. Its translation: CASGLVQDYGYTF.

This clonotype was observed at least ten times. The chain uses TRBV4-1 and TRBJ1-2; TRBD1 matches 12 bases. The CDR3 has 15 residues. CDR1 is MGHRA, CDR2 YSYEKL, per germline. J lost 2 bases, V lost 3 bases, and 1 base had no gene match. The CDR3 sequence: CASSQGQGANYGYTF. DNA of the CDR3: TGCGCCAGCAGCCAGGGACAGGGGGCAAACTATGGCTACACCTTC.

This clonotype was detected many times. The V and J genes are TRBV25-1 and TRBJ1-4; a possible D gene is TRBD1 (5 bases). Looked up from germline, CDR1 is MGHDK and CDR2 is SYGVNS. Trimming removed 5 bases at V and 0 bases at J, with 13 bases between. The CDR3 covers 16 residues. CDR3 in amino acids: CASSRARAATNEKLFF. The DNA of the CDR3 is TGTGCCAGCAGTCGGGCCAGGGCTGCAACTAATGAAAAACTGTTTTTT.

This clonotype was recorded at least ten times. V is TRBV5-4 and J is TRBJ1-1; no reliable D call. The V gene's germline CDR1 is SGHNT and CDR2 YYREEE (reference sequence). This CDR3 comprises 12 residues. The V and J ends lost 0 bases and 4 bases respectively, with 4 bases between them. The CDR3 reads CASSLDFTEAFF. CDR3 sequence (DNA): TGTGCCAGCAGCTTGGACTTCACTGAAGCTTTCTTT.

This clonotype was seen repeatedly, ten times or more. The chain uses TRBV29-1 and TRBJ2-7; D remains ambiguous. CDR1 is SQVTM, CDR2 ANQGSEA, per germline. The CDR3 consists of 15 residues. V lost 0 bases, J lost 1 base, and 13 bases lay in between. The CDR3 DNA reads as TGCAGCGTTGAAGACCCGGCCGTCCCATCCTACGAGCAGTACTTC. Translating gives CSVEDPAVPSYEQYF.

The sample holds many counts of this clonotype. The V call is TRBV20-1, the J call TRBJ2-7; D remains unclear. Trimming left V 0 bases short and J 3 bases short, with 9 bases between. This CDR3 comprises 13 residues. Germline V gives CDR1 DFQATT, CDR2 SNEGSKA (reference sequence). The CDR3 DNA sequence: TGCAGTGCTAGAGACCGGGTGGTCTACGAGCAGTACTTC. Protein product: CSARDRVVYEQYF.

This clonotype came up many times. V is TRBV6-2 or TRBV6-3 and J is TRBJ2-2; perhaps TRBD1 as D (6 bases). Trimming stripped 6 bases from V and 6 bases from J, with 11 bases between. The CDR3 has 13 residues. Per the germline V gene, CDR1 is MNHEY and CDR2 is SVGEGT. The CDR3 sequence: CASSFGQPGELFF. The CDR3 DNA reads as TGTGCCAGCAGCTTCGGACAGCCCGGGGAGCTGTTTTTT.

Concerning this clonotype itself: The conserved final phenylalanine or tryptophan is absent from the CDR3, which likely points to a read error. The rearrangement uses TRBV12-3 or TRBV12-4 and TRBJ2-7; D call uncertain. CDR3 length equals 16 residues. Trimming took off 3 bases at V and 0 bases at J, with 15 bases between the two ends. In DNA, the CDR3 is TGTGCCAGCAGTTTCGGAAAGGTACCTGGCTCCTACGAGCAGTACCTC. Translation gives CASSFGKVPGSYEQYL.

This clonotype was picked up many times. The chain carries TRBV4-3 and TRBJ2-7; 13 bases line up with TRBD2. CDR1 and CDR2 (germline): LGHNA, YSLEER. The CDR3 runs to 18 residues. With V trimmed by 3 bases and J by 7 bases, 15 bases remained unmatched. This CDR3 reads CASSQSRTSGSRLGEQYF. CDR3 bases: TGCGCCAGCAGCCAGAGTCGGACTAGCGGGAGTAGGCTTGGGGAGCAGTACTTC.

This clonotype came up many times. CDR3 DNA: TGTGCCAGCAGCGTCGGGGTTACTGAGCAGTTCTTC. Its protein product is CASSVGVTEQFF. The chain joins TRBV12-3 or TRBV12-4 to TRBJ2-1; a possible D gene is TRBD2 (5 bases). V was clipped by 6 bases and J by 9 bases, with 12 bases between them. The length of the CDR3 is 12 residues.

A word on this clonotype: A much more abundant neighbour one base away suggests this may be a read error. The rearrangement uses TRBV4-1 and TRBJ2-7; D remains ambiguous. CDR3 length: 14 residues. Germline V lookup: CDR1 MGHRA, CDR2 YSYEKL. The CDR3 sequence is CAGSQGTLVYEQYF. CDR3 bases: TGCGCCGGCAGCCAAGGTACACTCGTCTACGAGCAGTACTTC.

Many counts were recorded for this clonotype. This chain uses TRBV7-2 with TRBJ2-2; D ambiguous. CDR1 is SGHTA, CDR2 FQGNSA, per germline. There are 14 residues in the CDR3. Trimming left V 1 base short and J 4 bases short, with 7 bases between. CDR3 sequence: CASSLGSGTGELFF. DNA for the CDR3: TGTGCCAGCAGCTTAGGAAGTGGCACCGGGGAGCTGTTTTTT.

This clonotype has a count of ten or more. The V and J genes are TRBV6-2 or TRBV6-3 and TRBJ1-1, with 7 bases aligning to TRBD1. Trimming at V came to 3 bases and at J to 4 bases, leaving 8 bases not matched to a gene. The CDR3 loop spans 15 amino acids. Germline V lookup: CDR1 MNHEY, CDR2 SVGEGT. CDR3 amino acids: CASSYLGGGGTEAFF. The CDR3 nucleotides read TGTGCCAGCAGTTATCTAGGGGGCGGCGGCACTGAAGCTTTCTTT.

The sample holds a few counts of this clonotype. The chain carries TRBV29-1 and TRBJ1-5; maybe TRBD1 (5 bases). CDR3 length equals 14 residues. Trimming left V 4 bases short and J 5 bases short, with 15 bases between. The germline gives CDR1 SQVTM, CDR2 ANQGSEA. CDR3 in amino acids: CSVAADGAYQPQHF. CDR3 bases: TGCAGCGTTGCAGCTGACGGGGCATATCAGCCCCAGCATTTT. Full variable domain (remainder filled in from reference TRBV29-1 and TRBJ1-5): SAVISQKPSRDICQRGTSLTIQCQVDSQVTMMFWYRQQPGQSLTLIATANQGSEATYESGFVIDKFPISRPNLTFSTLTVSNMSPEDSSIYLCSVAADGAYQPQHFGDGTRLSIL.

This clonotype was recorded at least ten times. J is TRBJ1-1 and V is TRBV7-8, with TRBD1 as a possible D gene (5 bases). Trimming left V 5 bases short and J 1 base short, with 8 bases between. CDR3 length: 13 amino acids. Germline lookup yields CDR1 SGHVS and CDR2 FQNEAQ. CDR3 region: CASSTGPNTEAFF. The CDR3 DNA is TGTGCCAGCAGCACGGGACCGAACACTGAAGCTTTCTTT.

The chain is built from TRBV4-2 and TRBJ2-7; D is undetermined. From germline, CDR1 is LGHNA and CDR2 YNFKEQ. CDR3 length: 13 amino acids. Trimming pared 0 bases from V and 6 bases from J, leaving 9 bases between. CDR3 bases: TGTGCCAGCAGCCAAGAGTATAGGGTCGAGCAGTACTTC. Protein sequence: CASSQEYRVEQYF.

This clonotype occurred a few times. This rearrangement joins TRBV7-3 to TRBJ2-1; 11 positions match TRBD2. Trimming took 0 bases from V and 5 from J; bases not matched to a gene: 3. This CDR3 is 16 amino acids long. Germline assignment: CDR1 SGHTA and CDR2 FQGTGA. This CDR3 reads CASSLTLAGGDNEQFF. The DNA for the CDR3 is TGTGCCAGCAGCTTAACATTAGCGGGAGGGGACAATGAGCAGTTCTTC.

This clonotype appeared a few times. The gene calls are TRBV11-2 and TRBJ2-5; D is ambiguous. V was shortened by 0 bases and J by 11 bases, with 10 bases between the two germline ends. Per the germline V gene, CDR1 is SGHAT and CDR2 is FQNNGV. The length of the CDR3 is 12 residues. The CDR3 spells CASSLDWESQYF. The CDR3 region has the DNA TGTGCCAGCAGCTTAGATTGGGAAAGTCAGTACTTC.

This clonotype has ten or more counts. This rearrangement joins TRBV6-5 to TRBJ2-7, with D perhaps matching TRBD1 (5 bases). This CDR3 is built from 15 residues. V was pared by 2 bases and J by 0 bases, with 11 bases between. From germline, CDR1 is MNHEY and CDR2 SVGAGI. The CDR3, as DNA: TGTGCCAGCAGTTACGGGGATAGGGGCTCCTACGAGCAGTACTTC. It encodes CASSYGDRGSYEQYF.